A single sample gave rise to the 32 T cell receptor beta chains below, sequenced in a study of blood T cells in healthy people across ages. Sample-barcoded 5' priming and a J-beta primer mix drove a second PCR of roughly 6 to 12 cycles. Each CDR3 protein is one row after TCRdb ran MiXCR on the 5' RACE reads. The data contain about 1 million distinct CDR3 sequences, around 43% of them singletons. The sequencing input was blood. These receptors came from a woman aged 60-75 years in good health.

J is TRBJ2-3 and V is TRBV12-3 or TRBV12-4, with D tentatively TRBD1 (5 bases). The CDR3 runs 14 residues. V was shortened by 3 bases and J by 6 bases, with 13 bases between the two germline ends. In nucleotides, the CDR3 is TGTGCCAGCAGTTTTGACAGTTCGGTTGATACGCAGTATTTT. It yields the protein CASSFDSSVDTQYF.

This clonotype was observed once. The chain has TRBV5-1 and TRBJ2-1; the D gene is possibly TRBD2 (6 bases). Trimming removed 6 bases from V and 8 bases from J, with 15 bases in between. Germline values: CDR1 SGHRS, CDR2 YFSETQ. CDR3 size: 13 residues. The CDR3 here is CASNPGGMDEQFF. In DNA, the CDR3 is TGCGCCAGCAATCCTGGCGGGATGGATGAGCAGTTCTTC.

This clonotype was seen once. The gene calls are TRBV3-1 and TRBJ1-1; no definite D call. This CDR3 has 14 amino acids. V was cut by 2 bases and J by 7 bases, with 14 bases left in between. Germline values: CDR1 LGHDT, CDR2 YNNKEL (reference sequence). CDR3 loop: CASSQSGPNLEAFF. In DNA, the CDR3 is TGTGCCAGCAGCCAATCAGGACCGAATCTTGAAGCTTTCTTT.

A word on this clonotype: A single base separates this from a much larger clone, so it may be a read error. This sequence joins TRBV29-1 and TRBJ2-4; D is unresolved. The J call is uncertain, as TRBJ2-7 better fits the DNA end. Looked up from germline, CDR1 is SQVTM and CDR2 is ANQGSEA. CDR3 length: 14 residues. Here the CDR3 reads CSAILSEKGYEQYF. The CDR3, as DNA: TGCAGCGCTATCTTGTCCGAAAAAGGATACGAGCAGTACTTC.

The chain joins TRBV6-1 to TRBJ2-7, with 9 bases identical to TRBD2. Germline CDR1 and CDR2: MNHNS and SASEGT. The CDR3 loop spans 19 amino acids. V trimming: 5 bases; J trimming: 1 base; junction bases outside the gene matches: 18. The CDR3 nucleotides are TGTGCCAGCAGTCGACGGTCCGGGACTAGCCTAACGCCTTCCTACGAGCAGTACTTC. Translation: CASSRRSGTSLTPSYEQYF.

V is TRBV3-1 and J is TRBJ2-3; a possible D gene is TRBD1 (5 bases). The V gene's germline CDR1 is LGHDT and CDR2 YNNKEL (reference sequence). V gave up 1 base and J gave up 5 bases, with 19 bases separating them. This CDR3 comprises 17 residues. The CDR3 sequence: CASSQVLGEGRRDTQYF. CDR3 bases: TGTGCCAGCAGCCAAGTCTTAGGGGAAGGCCGGCGAGATACGCAGTATTTT.

V is TRBV6-1 and J is TRBJ1-2; 8 bases match TRBD1. Germline CDR1 MNHNS, CDR2 SASEGT. This CDR3 is built from 13 residues. The V gene end was trimmed by 7 bases and the J gene end by 5 bases; junction bases not matched to a gene: 6. CDR3 sequence: CASKDRDLYGYTF. In DNA form, the CDR3 reads TGTGCCAGCAAGGACAGGGACCTATATGGCTACACCTTC.

This chain connects TRBV3-1 to TRBJ1-4; no definite D call. The germline V gene has CDR1 LGHDT and CDR2 YNNKEL (reference sequence). V was pared by 2 bases and J by 0 bases, with 10 bases between. The length of the CDR3 is 16 residues. As DNA, the CDR3 is TGTGCCAGCAGCCAACAATCGTATGCAACTAATGAAAAACTGTTTTTT. It yields the protein CASSQQSYATNEKLFF. Drawing the rest from reference TRBV3-1 and TRBJ1-4, the complete variable domain is DTAVSQTPKYLVTQMGNDKSIKCEQNLGHDTMYWYKQDSKKFLKIMFSYNNKELIINETVPNRFSPKSPDKAHLNLHINSLELGDSAVYFCASSQQSYATNEKLFFGSGTQLSVL.

The rearrangement links TRBV20-1 to TRBJ1-5; 7 bases are a match to TRBD1. V was pared by 0 bases and J by 0 bases, with 17 bases of the junction left unmatched. CDR1 and CDR2 from the germline V gene are DFQATT and SNEGSKA (reference sequence). The CDR3 is 20 amino acids. CDR3 protein: CSARDTPGGYSGHSNQPQHF. CDR3 nucleotides: TGCAGTGCTAGAGATACTCCAGGGGGTTACTCGGGGCATAGCAATCAGCCCCAGCATTTT.

The count of this clonotype is one. The CDR3 bases are TGTGCCAGCAGCTTGTTTAGCTCAATGAACACTGAAGCTTTCTTT. Protein: CASSLFSSMNTEAFF. The gene calls are TRBV11-1 and TRBJ1-1; D gene unclear. This CDR3 is built from 15 residues. Between the trimmed V and J ends, which lost 3 bases and 0 bases, there was a span of 11 bases. The germline V gene has CDR1 SGHAT and CDR2 FQDESV (reference sequence).

This clonotype was counted once. V and J are TRBV10-3 and TRBJ2-7; D is unresolved. The CDR3 totals 13 residues. The V end lost 3 bases, the J end lost 3 bases, and 9 bases lay between the germline ends. Germline-derived CDR1 and CDR2 are ENHRY and SYGVKD. The CDR3 sequence: CAISDPSSYEQYF. Here the CDR3 DNA reads TGTGCCATCAGTGATCCCTCCAGCTACGAGCAGTACTTC.

This clonotype was found many times. The CDR3 loop is CASSPGDEQYF. The CDR3 nucleotides read TGTGCCAGCAGCCCAGGGGACGAGCAGTACTTC. The chain uses TRBV18 and TRBJ2-7, with D perhaps matching TRBD1 (6 bases). Germline V CDR1 and CDR2: KGHSH, LQKENI. The CDR3 spans 11 residues. V was cut by 8 bases and J by 5 bases, with 10 bases left in between.

The chain has TRBV21-1 and TRBJ1-6; TRBD1 is taken as the D call from the table, unchecked against the DNA. TRBV21-1 is shown as a pseudogene. This CDR3 comprises 17 residues. In DNA, the CDR3 is TGTGCCAGCAGCAAAGGGGGGCCAGGGAGCTATAATTCACCCCTCCACTTT. Its translation: CASSKGGPGSYNSPLHF.

In this sample, this clonotype turned up a few times. The rearrangement uses TRBV7-9 and TRBJ2-2; no clear D. Trimming removed 5 bases at V and 3 bases at J, with 19 bases between. The CDR3 contains 17 residues. Germline V gene data show CDR1 as SEHNR and CDR2 as FQNEAQ (reference sequence). CDR3 bases: TGTGCCAGCAGCCCACTGCAGTTTGGGCTAGACACCGGGGAGCTGTTTTTT. Its protein is CASSPLQFGLDTGELFF.

This clonotype was seen a handful of times. The V gene is TRBV6-2 or TRBV6-3, the J gene TRBJ2-5; D is perhaps TRBD1 or TRBD2 (6 bases each). Per germline, CDR1 MNHEY and CDR2 SVGEGT. V was trimmed by 5 bases and J by 5 bases, leaving 12 bases between them. The CDR3 has 13 amino acids. The CDR3 nucleotides are TGTGCCAGCAGTAAAGGGGGGCCCGAGACCCAGTACTTC. Translating it yields CASSKGGPETQYF.

The chain employs TRBV20-1 and TRBJ2-7; 8 bases align to TRBD2. Germline loops: CDR1 DFQATT, CDR2 SNEGSKA (reference sequence). The CDR3 contains 17 residues. Losses at the gene ends were 1 base for V and 7 bases for J; bases not matched to a gene: 18. The CDR3, as DNA: TGCAGTGCTAGAGGCCCGCGACGACTAGCGACTTCGAAGGAGCAGTACTTC. Its translation is CSARGPRRLATSKEQYF.

In nucleotides, the CDR3 is TGCAGTGCTAGGGGGGTAGGGGAAGAGACCCAGTACTTC. Translating gives CSARGVGEETQYF. The chain has TRBV20-1 and TRBJ2-5; D might be TRBD1 or TRBD2, each matching 5 bases. Germline lookup yields CDR1 DFQATT and CDR2 SNEGSKA (reference sequence). The CDR3 contains 13 residues. Trimming removed 3 bases from V and 3 bases from J, with 11 bases in between.

Comment on this clonotype: The junction and the germline gene differ at one end; a read error may be behind it. This chain uses TRBV20-1 with TRBJ2-7, with 10 bases aligning to TRBD2. Germline V gene data show CDR1 as DFQATT and CDR2 as SNEGSKA (reference sequence). The CDR3 totals 15 residues. CDR3 loop: CGAEAGPSGSHEQYF. DNA of the CDR3: TGCGGTGCTGAGGCCGGCCCTAGCGGGAGCCACGAGCAGTACTTC.

CDR3 bases: TGTGCCAGCAGTCCCGACAGGGGGCCTGCAGATACGCAGTATTTT. Translated, it gives CASSPDRGPADTQYF. J is TRBJ2-3 and V is TRBV27; 10 bases are a match to TRBD1. This CDR3 is 15 amino acids long. Germline loops: CDR1 MNHEY, CDR2 SMNVEV (reference sequence). Trimming removed 5 bases from V and 4 bases from J; junction bases left unmatched: 6.

The chain couples TRBV12-3 or TRBV12-4 to TRBJ1-6; the D gene is possibly TRBD1 (6 bases). The V end lost 3 bases, the J end lost 4 bases, and 16 bases lay between the germline ends. The CDR3 contains 17 residues. In DNA form, the CDR3 reads TGTGCCAGCAGTTTCTTTGGCGGAGGGGGTTATAATTCACCCCTCCACTTT. This gives the protein CASSFFGGGGYNSPLHF.

The rearrangement joins TRBV3-1 to TRBJ2-5; D gene ambiguous. The V end lost 0 bases, the J end lost 2 bases, and 7 bases lay between the germline ends. Germline lookup yields CDR1 LGHDT and CDR2 YNNKEL (reference sequence). The CDR3 extends over 14 amino acids. For the CDR3, the DNA is TGTGCCAGCAGCCAAGATACGGTTCAAGAGACCCAGTACTTC. It translates to CASSQDTVQETQYF.

The chain couples TRBV28 to TRBJ2-7; weak D call: TRBD2 (6 bases). V lost 6 bases and J 0 bases, leaving 12 bases between the germline ends. The CDR3 runs 14 residues. Germline CDR1 is MDHEN and CDR2 is SYDVKM. The CDR3 protein is CASRSGLPSYEQYF. The CDR3 DNA is TGTGCCAGCAGGAGCGGGCTACCCTCCTACGAGCAGTACTTC.

This clonotype was found a few times. This chain joins TRBV29-1 and TRBJ2-5; D not certain. The CDR3 has 11 residues. Trimming cost V 5 bases and J 2 bases, with 6 bases left between them. Germline lookup yields CDR1 SQVTM and CDR2 ANQGSEA. In DNA, the CDR3 is TGCAGCGTTACAAAGCAAGAGACCCAGTACTTC. Its protein product is CSVTKQETQYF.

The rearrangement joins TRBV3-1 to TRBJ2-3; possibly TRBD1 or TRBD2 for D (5 bases each). Germline CDR1 LGHDT, CDR2 YNNKEL (reference sequence). The ends were cut back, 3 bases at V and 6 bases at J, with 13 bases in the middle. The CDR3 has 14 amino acids. The CDR3 coding sequence is TGTGCCAGCAGCCAGGGACCGCGGAGGGATACGCAGTATTTT. Protein: CASSQGPRRDTQYF.

The chain has TRBV7-9 and TRBJ2-2; D is possibly TRBD1 (5 bases). The germline gives CDR1 SEHNR, CDR2 FQNEAQ (reference sequence). CDR3 length: 18 amino acids. With 5 bases removed from V and 1 base from J, the gap between germline ends came to 20 bases. CDR3 sequence: CASSPLWGMGQNTGELFF. As DNA, the CDR3 is TGTGCCAGCAGCCCCCTGTGGGGTATGGGGCAGAACACCGGGGAGCTGTTTTTT. Full variable domain (rest looked up from reference TRBV7-9 and TRBJ2-2): DTGVSQNPRHKITKRGQNVTFRCDPISEHNRLYWYRQTLGQGPEFLTYFQNEAQLEKSRLLSDRFSAERPKGSFSTLEIQRTEQGDSAMYLCASSPLWGMGQNTGELFFGEGSRLTVL.

About this clonotype: A much larger clone lies one base from this, so it may be a read error. The chain uses TRBV7-2 and TRBJ2-7; D is uncertain. The CDR3 consists of 14 residues. V was pared by 5 bases and J by 7 bases, with 18 bases between. CDR1 and CDR2 (germline): SGHTA, FQGNSA. CDR3 nucleotides: TGTGCCAGCAGCCGCATCGCGGCCGGAAATGAGCAGTACTTC. Protein: CASSRIAAGNEQYF.

The J gene is TRBJ2-7, the V gene TRBV2; 12 nucleotides match TRBD2. The CDR3 is made up of 15 amino acids. Per the germline V gene, CDR1 is SNHLY and CDR2 is FYNNEI. J lost 7 bases, V lost 1 base, and 5 bases had no gene match. CDR3 sequence reads: CASSEVASGRGEQYF. CDR3 DNA: TGTGCCAGCAGTGAAGTCGCTAGCGGGAGGGGGGAGCAGTACTTC.

The rearrangement joins TRBV10-3 to TRBJ1-2; the D gene is possibly TRBD1 (6 bases). Trimming shortened V by 7 bases and J by 6 bases, and 9 bases separated the two germline ends. This CDR3 comprises 11 residues. The germline V gene has CDR1 ENHRY and CDR2 SYGVKD. CDR3 nucleotides: TGTGCCATCAAGGGGGGCGATGGCTACACCTTC. Protein product: CAIKGGDGYTF.

This clonotype was seen at least ten times. The chain joins TRBV29-1 to TRBJ2-1; TRBD1 aligns across 8 bases. V shed 7 bases, J shed 6 bases, and the junction held 8 bases outside the gene matches. This CDR3 comprises 13 residues. Germline CDR1 is SQVTM and CDR2 is ANQGSEA. Written as DNA, the CDR3 is TGCAGCGCCCAGACAGGGGCGGGCAATGAGCAGTTCTTC. It encodes CSAQTGAGNEQFF.

The chain employs TRBV6-2 or TRBV6-3 and TRBJ2-3; perhaps TRBD2 as D (6 bases). This CDR3 has 18 residues. V lost 5 bases and J 2 bases, leaving 23 bases between the germline ends. CDR1 and CDR2 from the germline V gene are MNHEY and SVGEGT. The CDR3 nucleotides read TGTGCCAGCAGTCACCCGGGGGATTTCCAACCCGTCACAGATACGCAGTATTTT. Encoded protein: CASSHPGDFQPVTDTQYF.

The chain recombines TRBV7-9 with TRBJ2-7, with 9 positions matching TRBD2. The CDR3 length is 16 residues. CDR1 and CDR2 (germline): SEHNR, FQNEAQ (reference sequence). The trim removed 0 bases at V and 2 bases at J, leaving 5 bases unmatched. This CDR3 is CASSLALAGVTYEQYF. In nucleotides, the CDR3 is TGTGCCAGCAGCTTAGCGTTAGCGGGAGTTACCTACGAGCAGTACTTC. Full variable domain (missing parts from reference TRBV7-9 and TRBJ2-7): DTGVSQNPRHKITKRGQNVTFRCDPISEHNRLYWYRQTLGQGPEFLTYFQNEAQLEKSRLLSDRFSAERPKGSFSTLEIQRTEQGDSAMYLCASSLALAGVTYEQYFGPGTRLTVT.

This clonotype has more than one count but fewer than ten. The chain joins TRBV7-9 to TRBJ2-5, with a possible D match to TRBD2 (5 bases). Trimming pared 6 bases from V and 3 bases from J, leaving 8 bases between. Germline values: CDR1 SEHNR, CDR2 FQNEAQ (reference sequence). This CDR3 contains 12 residues. CDR3 nucleotides: TGTGCCAGCAGGGACTTGAAAGAGACCCAGTACTTC. The encoded protein is CASRDLKETQYF. The whole variable domain, filled in from reference TRBV7-9 and TRBJ2-5, reads DTGVSQNPRHKITKRGQNVTFRCDPISEHNRLYWYRQTLGQGPEFLTYFQNEAQLEKSRLLSDRFSAERPKGSFSTLEIQRTEQGDSAMYLCASRDLKETQYFGPGTRLLVL.